The 10 T cell receptor beta chains below come from one sample, sequenced in a study of T cell responses to AZD1222 COVID-19 vaccine. Clones were sequenced by immunoSEQ multiplex PCR, and TCRdb holds only the in-frame ones, with some missing. Of 150,000 or so clones listed, about 90% were seen once; the top ten hold 1.5% to 2%. Sample: peripheral blood, taken on day 0 of AZD1222 vaccination. The source is an adult in good health.

Only one count was recorded for this clone. This chain links TRBV23-1 with TRBJ1-1; 7 positions match TRBD1. TRBV23-1 is reported as an ORF; its role is uncertain. The CDR3 spans 17 residues. V lost 2 bases to trimming and J lost 5 bases; unmatched junction nucleotides: 14. This CDR3 is CASSQPPKTGLGTEAFF. The CDR3 nucleotides are TGCGCCAGCAGTCAACCTCCGAAGACAGGGTTGGGGACTGAAGCTTTCTTT.

This clone was picked up one time. J is TRBJ1-6 and V is TRBV6-6; D is unclear. The length of the CDR3 is 14 residues. Trimming cost V 4 bases and J 7 bases, with 11 bases left between them. Looked up from germline, CDR1 is MNHNY and CDR2 is SVGAGI (reference sequence). For the CDR3, the DNA is TGTGCCAGCAGTTCCTCCGGTTTGAATTCACCCCTCCACTTT. It specifies CASSSSGLNSPLHF.

This chain joins TRBV29-1 and TRBJ1-1; D not certain. The germline V and J ends were trimmed by 4 bases and 4 bases, with 10 bases remaining between them. The CDR3 totals 12 residues. CDR1 is SQVTM and CDR2 is ANQGSEA in the germline V gene. CDR3: CSVGSVSTEAFF. CDR3 in DNA: TGCAGCGTTGGCAGTGTGAGCACTGAAGCTTTCTTT.

The chain recombines TRBV5-1 with TRBJ2-7, with D perhaps TRBD1 (5 bases). Germline V gene lookup returns CDR1 SGHRS and CDR2 YFSETQ. The CDR3 consists of 14 residues. Trimming removed 1 base at V and 3 bases at J, with 11 bases between. CDR3 nucleotides: TGCGCCAGCAGCTTGATGGGGCAGAACTACGAGCAGTACTTC. Amino acid sequence: CASSLMGQNYEQYF.

This chain uses TRBV7-2 with TRBJ2-1; TRBD1 agrees at 10 bases. Germline-derived CDR1 and CDR2 are SGHTA and FQGNSA. The CDR3 is 16 amino acids. V shed 4 bases, J shed 1 base, and the junction held 4 bases outside the gene matches. CDR3 nucleotides: TGTGCCAGCAGCTCGAGGGGACAGGGGTCCTACAATGAGCAGTTCTTC. It yields the protein CASSSRGQGSYNEQFF.

This chain uses TRBV29-1 with TRBJ2-1; weak D call: TRBD1 (5 bases). The germline CDR1 and CDR2 sequences are SQVTM and ANQGSEA. This CDR3 has 12 residues. V lost 8 bases and J 2 bases, leaving 10 bases between the germline ends. In nucleotides, the CDR3 is TGCAGCCCACGGACACCCTACAATGAGCAGTTCTTC. Translated: CSPRTPYNEQFF.

This chain connects TRBV5-1 to TRBJ2-7; 8 bases agree with TRBD2. The CDR3 spans 12 residues. The germline V gene encodes CDR1 SGHRS and CDR2 YFSETQ. V was pared by 4 bases and J by 13 bases, with 10 bases of the junction left unmatched. The CDR3 region has the DNA TGCGCCAGCAGCGTCTCGGGCACTAGCGGTTACTTC. It is translated as CASSVSGTSGYF. Complete variable domain (other parts from reference TRBV5-1 and TRBJ2-7): KAGVTQTPRYLIKTRGQQVTLSCSPISGHRSVSWYQQTPGQGLQFLFEYFSETQRNKGNFPGRFSGRQFSNSRSEMNVSTLELGDSALYLCASSVSGTSGYFGPGTRLTVT.

The rearrangement joins TRBV13 to TRBJ1-1; D not certain. The germline V gene encodes CDR1 PRHDT and CDR2 FYEKMQ (reference sequence). The ends were cut back, 1 base at V and 0 bases at J, with 12 bases in the middle. CDR3 length equals 16 residues. CDR3 sequence reads: CASSLVSGSMNTEAFF. The CDR3 DNA sequence: TGTGCCAGCAGCTTAGTATCGGGGTCCATGAACACTGAAGCTTTCTTT.

The genes are TRBV5-6 and TRBJ2-7, with 8 positions matching TRBD1. The length of the CDR3 is 16 residues. Trimming at V came to 3 bases and at J to 1 base, leaving 9 bases not matched to a gene. CDR1 SGHDT and CDR2 YYEEEE come from the germline V gene. The CDR3 reads CASSWHPTGGSYEQYF. As DNA, the CDR3 is TGTGCCAGCAGCTGGCACCCCACAGGGGGTTCCTACGAGCAGTACTTC.

The rearrangement links TRBV5-1 to TRBJ2-3; D gene unclear. The CDR3 has 13 amino acids. Germline CDR1 is SGHRS and CDR2 is YFSETQ. The V end was cut by 0 bases, the J end by 0 bases, with 2 bases between. The CDR3 reads CASSLDSTDTQYF. The CDR3 bases are TGCGCCAGCAGCTTGGACAGCACAGATACGCAGTATTTT. The full variable domain, in which reference TRBV5-1 and TRBJ2-3 provide the parts outside the CDR3, is KAGVTQTPRYLIKTRGQQVTLSCSPISGHRSVSWYQQTPGQGLQFLFEYFSETQRNKGNFPGRFSGRQFSNSRSEMNVSTLELGDSALYLCASSLDSTDTQYFGPGTRLTVL.